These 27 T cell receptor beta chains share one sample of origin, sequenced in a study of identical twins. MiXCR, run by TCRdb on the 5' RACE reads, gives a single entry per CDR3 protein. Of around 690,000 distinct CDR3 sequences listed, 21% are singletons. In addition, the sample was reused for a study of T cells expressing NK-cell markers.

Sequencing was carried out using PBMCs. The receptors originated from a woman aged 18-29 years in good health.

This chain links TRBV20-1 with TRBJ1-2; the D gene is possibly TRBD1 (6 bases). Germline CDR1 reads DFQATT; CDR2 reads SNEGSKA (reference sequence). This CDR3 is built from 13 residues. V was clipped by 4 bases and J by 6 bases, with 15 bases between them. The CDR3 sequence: CSATNFRGDGYTF. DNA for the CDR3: TGCAGTGCTACGAACTTCAGGGGTGATGGCTACACCTTC.

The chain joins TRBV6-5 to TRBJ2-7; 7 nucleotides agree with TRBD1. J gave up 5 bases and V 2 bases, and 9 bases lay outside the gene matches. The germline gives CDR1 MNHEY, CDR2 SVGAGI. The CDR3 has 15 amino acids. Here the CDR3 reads CASSYLGQAVHEQYF. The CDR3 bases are TGTGCCAGCAGTTACCTTGGACAGGCGGTCCACGAGCAGTACTTC.

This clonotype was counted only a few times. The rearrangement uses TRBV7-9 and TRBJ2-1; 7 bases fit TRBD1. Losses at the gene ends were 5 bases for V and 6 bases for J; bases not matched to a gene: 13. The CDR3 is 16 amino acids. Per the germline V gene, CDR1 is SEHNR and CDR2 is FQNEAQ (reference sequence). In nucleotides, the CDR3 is TGTGCCAGCAGCGCACCAACAGGGGAAATTGTCAATGAGCAGTTCTTC. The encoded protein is CASSAPTGEIVNEQFF. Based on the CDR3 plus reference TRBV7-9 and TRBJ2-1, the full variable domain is DTGVSQNPRHKITKRGQNVTFRCDPISEHNRLYWYRQTLGQGPEFLTYFQNEAQLEKSRLLSDRFSAERPKGSFSTLEIQRTEQGDSAMYLCASSAPTGEIVNEQFFGPGTRLTVL.

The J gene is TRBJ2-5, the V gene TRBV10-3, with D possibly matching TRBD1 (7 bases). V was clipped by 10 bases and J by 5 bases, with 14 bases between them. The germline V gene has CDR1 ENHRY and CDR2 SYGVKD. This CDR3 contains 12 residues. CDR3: CASAGGKETQYF. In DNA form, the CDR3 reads TGTGCCAGTGCAGGGGGGAAGGAGACCCAGTACTTC.

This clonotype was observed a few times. The CDR3: CSVGGSRGSTDTQYF. The CDR3 DNA sequence: TGCAGCGTTGGGGGTAGTAGGGGTTCAACGGATACGCAGTATTTT. This sequence joins TRBV29-1 and TRBJ2-3; TRBD1 is a possible D gene (5 bases). The length of the CDR3 is 15 residues. Per germline, CDR1 SQVTM and CDR2 ANQGSEA. The V and J ends lost 4 bases and 6 bases respectively, with 20 bases between them.

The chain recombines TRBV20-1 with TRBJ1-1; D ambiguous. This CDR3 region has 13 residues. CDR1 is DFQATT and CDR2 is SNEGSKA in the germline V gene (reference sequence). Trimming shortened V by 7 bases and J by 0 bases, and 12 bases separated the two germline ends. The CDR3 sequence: CSGRRDLNTEAFF. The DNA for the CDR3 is TGCAGTGGCAGAAGGGATTTGAACACTGAAGCTTTCTTT.

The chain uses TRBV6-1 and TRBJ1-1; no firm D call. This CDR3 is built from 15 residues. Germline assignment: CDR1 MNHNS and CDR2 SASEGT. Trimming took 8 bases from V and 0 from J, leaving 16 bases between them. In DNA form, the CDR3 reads TGTGCCAGCCGCGGTCGGAGAACCTTGAACACTGAAGCTTTCTTT. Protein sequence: CASRGRRTLNTEAFF.

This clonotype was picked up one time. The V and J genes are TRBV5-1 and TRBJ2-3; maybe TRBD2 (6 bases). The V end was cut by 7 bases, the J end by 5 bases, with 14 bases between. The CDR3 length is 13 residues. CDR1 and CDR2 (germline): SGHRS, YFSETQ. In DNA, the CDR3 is TGCGCCAGCGTGGGGGATAGCGGAGATACGCAGTATTTT. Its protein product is CASVGDSGDTQYF.

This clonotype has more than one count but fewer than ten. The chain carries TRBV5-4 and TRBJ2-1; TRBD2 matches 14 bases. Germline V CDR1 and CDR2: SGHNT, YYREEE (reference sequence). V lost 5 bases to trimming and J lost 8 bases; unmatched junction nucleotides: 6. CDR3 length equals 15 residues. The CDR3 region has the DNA TGTGCCAGCAGGCCCGGGACTAGCGGGAGCTATGAGCAGTTCTTC. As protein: CASRPGTSGSYEQFF.

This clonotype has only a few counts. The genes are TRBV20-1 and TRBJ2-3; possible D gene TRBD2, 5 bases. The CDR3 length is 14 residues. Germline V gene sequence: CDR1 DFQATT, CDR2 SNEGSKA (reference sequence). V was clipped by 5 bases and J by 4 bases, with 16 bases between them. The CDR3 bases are TGCAGTGCTCTCCACACTAGTCTCCCAGATACGCAGTATTTT. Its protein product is CSALHTSLPDTQYF.

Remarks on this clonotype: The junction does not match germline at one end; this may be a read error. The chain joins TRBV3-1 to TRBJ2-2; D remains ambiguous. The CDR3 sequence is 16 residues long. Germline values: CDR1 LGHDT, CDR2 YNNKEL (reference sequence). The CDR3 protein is CACSQDPQTNTGELFF. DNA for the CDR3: TGTGCCTGCAGCCAAGATCCACAGACAAACACCGGGGAGCTGTTTTTT.

CDR3 protein: CSALAGTRSSYNEQFF. The DNA for the CDR3 is TGCAGTGCGCTAGCGGGGACTAGGAGCTCCTACAATGAGCAGTTCTTC. The chain is built from TRBV20-1 and TRBJ2-1, with 9 bases matching TRBD2. This CDR3 is 16 amino acids long. Germline lookup yields CDR1 DFQATT and CDR2 SNEGSKA (reference sequence). With V trimmed by 6 bases and J by 0 bases, 9 bases remained unmatched.

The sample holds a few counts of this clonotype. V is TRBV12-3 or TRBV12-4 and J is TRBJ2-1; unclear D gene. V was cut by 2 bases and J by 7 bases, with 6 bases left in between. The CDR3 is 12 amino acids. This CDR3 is CASSLNGNEQFF. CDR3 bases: TGTGCCAGCAGTTTAAATGGGAATGAGCAGTTCTTC.

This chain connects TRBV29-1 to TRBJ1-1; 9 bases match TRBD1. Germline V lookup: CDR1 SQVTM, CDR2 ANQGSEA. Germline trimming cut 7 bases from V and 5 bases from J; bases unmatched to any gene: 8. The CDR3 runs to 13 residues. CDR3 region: CSGDRDLGTEAFF. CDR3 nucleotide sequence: TGCAGCGGGGACAGGGACCTCGGAACTGAAGCTTTCTTT.

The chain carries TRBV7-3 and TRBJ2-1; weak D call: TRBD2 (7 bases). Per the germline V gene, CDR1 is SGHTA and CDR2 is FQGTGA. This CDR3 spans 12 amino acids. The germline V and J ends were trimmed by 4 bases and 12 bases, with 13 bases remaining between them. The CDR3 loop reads CASSWGASGQFF. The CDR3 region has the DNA TGTGCCAGCAGCTGGGGGGCTAGCGGGCAGTTCTTC.

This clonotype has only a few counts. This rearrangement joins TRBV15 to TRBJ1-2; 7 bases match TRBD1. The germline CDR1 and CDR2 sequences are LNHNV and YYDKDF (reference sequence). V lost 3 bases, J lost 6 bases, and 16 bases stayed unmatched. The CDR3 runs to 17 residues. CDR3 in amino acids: CATSRGLGLTGRNGYTF. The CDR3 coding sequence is TGTGCCACCAGCAGGGGATTGGGTTTGACAGGGAGGAATGGCTACACCTTC.

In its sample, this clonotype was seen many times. CDR3 sequence (DNA): TGTGCCACCAGCAGAGGAGTAGGAAGCTCCATTCAGTACTTC. Translated, it gives CATSRGVGSSIQYF. The chain uses TRBV15 and TRBJ2-4, with unresolved D. V lost 1 base, J lost 9 bases, and 13 bases lay in between. Germline V gene lookup returns CDR1 LNHNV and CDR2 YYDKDF (reference sequence). CDR3 length: 14 amino acids.

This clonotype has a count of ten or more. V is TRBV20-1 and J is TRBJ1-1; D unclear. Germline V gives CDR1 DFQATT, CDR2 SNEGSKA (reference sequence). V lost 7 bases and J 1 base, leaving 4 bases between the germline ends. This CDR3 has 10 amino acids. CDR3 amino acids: CSVKNTEAFF. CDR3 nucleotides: TGCAGTGTAAAGAACACTGAAGCTTTCTTT.

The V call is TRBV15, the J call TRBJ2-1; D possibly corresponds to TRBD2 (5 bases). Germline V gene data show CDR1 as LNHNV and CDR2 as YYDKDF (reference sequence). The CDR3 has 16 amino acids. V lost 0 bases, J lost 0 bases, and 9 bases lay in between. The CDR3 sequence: CATSREVASSYNEQFF. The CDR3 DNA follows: TGTGCCACCAGCAGAGAGGTAGCGAGCTCCTACAATGAGCAGTTCTTC.

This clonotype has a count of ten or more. CDR3: CAITGDQETQYF. Written as DNA, the CDR3 is TGTGCCATCACTGGCGACCAAGAGACCCAGTACTTC. The chain joins TRBV10-3 to TRBJ2-5; D not resolved. Trimming cost V 7 bases and J 0 bases, with 6 bases left between them. The CDR3 is 12 amino acids. Germline CDR1 and CDR2: ENHRY and SYGVKD.

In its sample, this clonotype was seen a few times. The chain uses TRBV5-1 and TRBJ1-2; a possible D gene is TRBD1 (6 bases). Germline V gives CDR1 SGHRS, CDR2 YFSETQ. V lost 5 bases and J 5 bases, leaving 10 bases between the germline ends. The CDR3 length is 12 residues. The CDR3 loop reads CASREGVYGYTF. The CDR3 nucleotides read TGCGCCAGCAGGGAGGGGGTTTATGGCTACACCTTC.

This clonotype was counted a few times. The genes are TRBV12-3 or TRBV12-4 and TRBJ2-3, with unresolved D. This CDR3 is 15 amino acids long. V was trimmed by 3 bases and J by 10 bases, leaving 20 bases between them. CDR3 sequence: CASSFLPGGIQAQYF. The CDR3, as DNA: TGTGCCAGCAGTTTTCTTCCCGGCGGAATCCAAGCGCAGTATTTT.

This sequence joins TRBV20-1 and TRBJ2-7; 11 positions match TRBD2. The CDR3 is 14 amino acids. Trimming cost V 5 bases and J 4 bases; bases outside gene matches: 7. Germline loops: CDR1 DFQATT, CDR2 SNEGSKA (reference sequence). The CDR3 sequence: CSAPLTSGGYEQYF. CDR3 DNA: TGCAGTGCTCCCCTCACTAGCGGGGGTTACGAGCAGTACTTC.

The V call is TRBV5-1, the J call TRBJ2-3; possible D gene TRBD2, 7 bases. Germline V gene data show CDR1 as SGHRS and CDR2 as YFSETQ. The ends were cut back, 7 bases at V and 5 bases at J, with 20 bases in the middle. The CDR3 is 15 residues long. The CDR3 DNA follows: TGCGCCAGCGGGCCCCCACAGGGAGGGGGAGATACGCAGTATTTT. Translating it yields CASGPPQGGGDTQYF.

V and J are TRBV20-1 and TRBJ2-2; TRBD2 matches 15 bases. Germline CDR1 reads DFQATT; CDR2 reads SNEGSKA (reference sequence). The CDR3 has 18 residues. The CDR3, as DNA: TGCAGGGCCTACTCTCCGGGACTAGCGGGAGGAGGCACCGGGGAGCTGTTTTTT. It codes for CRAYSPGLAGGGTGELFF.

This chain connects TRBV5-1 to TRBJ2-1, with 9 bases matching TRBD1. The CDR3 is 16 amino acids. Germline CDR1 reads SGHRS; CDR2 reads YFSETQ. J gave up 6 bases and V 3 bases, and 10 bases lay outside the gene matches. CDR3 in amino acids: CASSSGQGLSPNEQFF. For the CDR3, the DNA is TGCGCCAGCAGCTCGGGACAGGGTTTGAGCCCCAATGAGCAGTTCTTC.

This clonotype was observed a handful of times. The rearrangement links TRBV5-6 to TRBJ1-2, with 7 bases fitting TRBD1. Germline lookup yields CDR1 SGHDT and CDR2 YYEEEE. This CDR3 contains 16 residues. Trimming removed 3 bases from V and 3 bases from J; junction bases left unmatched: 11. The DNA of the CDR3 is TGTGCCAGCAGCTCGGGACAGACGACTTCGCACTATGGCTACACCTTC. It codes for CASSSGQTTSHYGYTF.